The source of this T cell receptor (beta chain) is a study of siplizumab effects on memory and regulatory T cells. Concerning this clone: Its specificity is not known.

Points from the study as a whole: An assignable naive or memory phenotype was lacking in roughly 75-96% of proliferating CD4+ or CD8+ clones. Suppressive activity of Tregs proliferating in siplizumab cultures remained unconfirmed. Contribution to the alloresponse seemed major for naive T cells, which also seemed more diverse than memory cells.

V lost 10 bases, J lost 0 bases, and 12 bases lay in between. This CDR3 spans 13 amino acids. Germline-derived CDR1 and CDR2 are ENHRY and SYGVKD. Each sample yielded about 9.2 x 10^4 assayed TCR templates. Some clones are missing from TCRdb's copy, which holds only in-frame ones; the method was immunoSEQ multiplex PCR. Among 100,000 or so clones listed, around 92% were seen once. The TCR sequence derives from a human donor in good health. The sample consisted of Tregs sorted from blood. The chain links TRBV10-3 to TRBJ2-5; D unresolved. CDR3 nucleotide sequence: TGTGCCACCTCGGACGGATACCAAGAGACCCAGTACTTC. Translating it yields CATSDGYQETQYF.